This T cell receptor beta chain came from a study of blood T cell repertoires in COVID-19. Study in general: COVID-19 samples collected from the United States, Italy and Spain covered acute and convalescent phases.

Per the authors' pipeline: It was from reference gene primer amplification that nucleated cell counts were estimated. Here immunoSEQ multiplex PCR was the method, and the copy in TCRdb shows in-frame clones only, minus some. The V and J calls and clone size are taken from that table; D and trimming were inferred from the DNA. The sample lists about 140,000 clones; 80% to 85% were seen once. This CDR3 is 16 amino acids long. Germline V gene data show CDR1 as SGHKS and CDR2 as YYEKEE (reference sequence). V dropped 6 bases and J dropped 2 bases, with 18 bases sitting between them. Residents of about 25 US areas, aged about 18 to 95 years, made up the participants.

Sequenced input: PBMCs or T cells enriched from blood (not recorded which). This TCR came from a man aged 35-49 years with acute COVID-19. The V and J genes are TRBV5-5 and TRBJ1-3, with D maybe TRBD1 (5 bases). CDR3 region: CASTAWAGRTGNTIYF. In DNA, the CDR3 is TGTGCCAGCACCGCTTGGGCAGGGCGAACTGGAAACACCATATATTTT.